The 11 T cell receptor beta chains listed next were all sequenced from one sample in a study of shared clonotypes between healthy human individuals. TCRdb keeps only in-frame clones here, not all; method: immunoSEQ multiplex PCR. This sample has 2 million to 2.5 million clones; under 97% occur once, and the top ten carry around 0.13%. The specimen was naive CD4+ T cells sorted from blood. Subset denoted: CD45RA+ positively selected. The receptors stem from a young man in good health.

Turning to this clone: Other nucleotide sequences from this sample produce the same CDR3. This chain links TRBV30 with TRBJ2-2, with D uncertain. In germline, CDR1 is GTSNPN, CDR2 SVGIG (reference sequence). The CDR3 spans 12 residues. V lost 0 bases to trimming and J lost 2 bases, with 1 base between them. The CDR3 nucleotides read TGTGCCTGGAGTGTAAACACCGGGGAGCTGTTTTTT. Its protein is CAWSVNTGELFF.

DNA for the CDR3: TGTGCCAGCAGGCTACAGGGGGAGGGTCAGCCCCAGCATTTT. This encodes CASRLQGEGQPQHF. The chain combines TRBV2 with TRBJ1-5; 8 bases agree with TRBD1. The CDR3 contains 14 residues. CDR1 is SNHLY and CDR2 is FYNNEI in the germline V gene. J was trimmed by 6 bases and V by 6 bases; bases with no gene match: 7.

The chain recombines TRBV23-1 with TRBJ1-1; D remains unclear. TRBV23-1 is an ORF for which the function is uncertain. Trimming left V 2 bases short and J 10 bases short, with 11 bases between. This CDR3 has 12 amino acids. DNA of the CDR3: TGCGCCAGCAGTCAAGAAGACAAAGGAGCTTTCTTT. Translated, it gives CASSQEDKGAFF.

This clone was seen only once. The chain combines TRBV7-9 with TRBJ2-1; D remains unclear. V dropped 4 bases and J dropped 6 bases, with 10 bases sitting between them. The CDR3 totals 13 residues. Germline lookup yields CDR1 SEHNR and CDR2 FQNEAQ (reference sequence). CDR3 coding DNA: TGTGCCAGCAGCTCGCGGCGGTCCAATGAGCAGTTCTTC. This gives the protein CASSSRRSNEQFF.

V gene TRBV5-1 combines with J gene TRBJ1-6; D perhaps matches TRBD1 (6 bases). V was clipped by 0 bases and J by 6 bases, with 13 bases between them. The CDR3 has 16 residues. CDR1 and CDR2 (germline): SGHRS, YFSETQ. CDR3: CASSLGGTSSNSPLHF. For the CDR3, the DNA is TGCGCCAGCAGCTTGGGAGGGACATCAAGTAATTCACCCCTCCACTTT.

The V and J genes are TRBV5-5 and TRBJ2-3; D is ambiguous. The germline V and J ends were trimmed by 2 bases and 3 bases, with 7 bases remaining between them. There are 13 residues in the CDR3. Germline V gene data show CDR1 as SGHKS and CDR2 as YYEKEE (reference sequence). CDR3 sequence: CASSLVGTDTQYF. DNA for the CDR3: TGTGCCAGCAGCTTAGTTGGTACAGATACGCAGTATTTT. The full variable domain, in which reference TRBV5-5 and TRBJ2-3 provide the parts outside the CDR3, is DAGVTQSPTHLIKTRGQQVTLRCSPISGHKSVSWYQQVLGQGPQFIFQYYEKEERGRGNFPDRFSARQFPNYSSELNVNALLLGDSALYLCASSLVGTDTQYFGPGTRLTVL.

The J gene is TRBJ2-3, the V gene TRBV30, with TRBD2 matching over 9 bases. The V and J ends lost 3 bases and 1 base, in that order; junction bases with no gene match: 5. CDR1 GTSNPN and CDR2 SVGIG come from the germline V gene (reference sequence). The CDR3 is 15 amino acids. DNA of the CDR3: TGTGCCTGGAGCAGACAGCGGGGGGGCACAGATACGCAGTATTTT. It translates to CAWSRQRGGTDTQYF. The variable domain in full, completed from reference TRBV30 and TRBJ2-3, reads SQTIHQWPATLVQPVGSPLSLECTVEGTSNPNLYWYRQAAGRGLQLLFYSVGIGQISSEVPQNLSASRPQDRQFILSSKKLLLSDSGFYLCAWSRQRGGTDTQYFGPGTRLTVL.

In the case of this clone: Additional DNA sequences in this sample encode the identical CDR3. The chain uses TRBV30 and TRBJ2-5, with no clear D. The V and J ends lost 4 bases and 2 bases respectively, with 5 bases between them. Germline V gives CDR1 GTSNPN, CDR2 SVGIG (reference sequence). CDR3 size: 11 residues. CDR3 protein: CAWTAQETQYF. CDR3 sequence (DNA): TGTGCCTGGACAGCTCAAGAGACCCAGTACTTC.

The chain employs TRBV28 and TRBJ1-6; a possible D gene is TRBD1 (6 bases). Germline values: CDR1 MDHEN, CDR2 SYDVKM. V shed 5 bases and J shed 9 bases, with 14 bases lying between them. The CDR3 runs 14 residues. CDR3 sequence: CASSSTGSVSPLHF. CDR3 nucleotide sequence: TGTGCCAGCAGTAGTACAGGGAGCGTTTCACCCCTCCACTTT.

Remarks on this clone: Compared with germline, one end of the junction differs, possibly owing to a read error. This chain links TRBV18 with TRBJ2-3; the D is unclear. This CDR3 comprises 12 residues. Germline V CDR1 and CDR2: KGHSH, LQKENI. The CDR3 coding sequence is TGTGCCAGCTCACCCTCAGGAACCCTTTATTCTTTT. This gives the protein CASSPSGTLYSF.

A few counts support this clone. This same CDR3 is encoded by further DNA sequences in the sample. The chain combines TRBV5-6 with TRBJ1-5, with D uncertain. Looked up from germline, CDR1 is SGHDT and CDR2 is YYEEEE. The CDR3 is 13 amino acids. V dropped 0 bases and J dropped 4 bases, with 5 bases sitting between them. The CDR3 protein is CASSLAGNQPQHF. DNA of the CDR3: TGTGCCAGCAGCTTGGCAGGTAATCAGCCCCAGCATTTT.